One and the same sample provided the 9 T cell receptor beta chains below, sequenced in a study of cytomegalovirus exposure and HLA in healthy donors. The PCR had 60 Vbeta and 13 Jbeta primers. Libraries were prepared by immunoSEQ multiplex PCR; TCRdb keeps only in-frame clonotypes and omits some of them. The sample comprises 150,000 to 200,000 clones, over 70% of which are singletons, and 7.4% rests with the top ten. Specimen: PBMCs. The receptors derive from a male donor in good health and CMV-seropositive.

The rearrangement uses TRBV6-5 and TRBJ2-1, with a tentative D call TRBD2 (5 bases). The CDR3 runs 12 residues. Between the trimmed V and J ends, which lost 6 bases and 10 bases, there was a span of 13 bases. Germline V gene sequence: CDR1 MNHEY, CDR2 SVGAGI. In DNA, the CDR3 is TGTGCCAGCAGCCGGACCGGGATGGAGCAGTTCTTC. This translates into CASSRTGMEQFF.

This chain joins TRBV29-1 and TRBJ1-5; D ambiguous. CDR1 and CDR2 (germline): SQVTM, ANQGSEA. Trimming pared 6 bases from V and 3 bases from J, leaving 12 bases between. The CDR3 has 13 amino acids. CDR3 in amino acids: CSVPGSYNQPQHF. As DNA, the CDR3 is TGCAGCGTCCCCGGGAGCTACAATCAGCCCCAGCATTTT. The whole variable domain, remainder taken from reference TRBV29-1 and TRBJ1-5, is SAVISQKPSRDICQRGTSLTIQCQVDSQVTMMFWYRQQPGQSLTLIATANQGSEATYESGFVIDKFPISRPNLTFSTLTVSNMSPEDSSIYLCSVPGSYNQPQHFGDGTRLSIL.

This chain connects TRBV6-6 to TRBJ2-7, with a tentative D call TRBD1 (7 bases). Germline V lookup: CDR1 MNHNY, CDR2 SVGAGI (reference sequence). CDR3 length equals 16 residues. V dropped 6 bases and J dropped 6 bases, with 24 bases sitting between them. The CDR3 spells CASRRGAGTAASEQYF. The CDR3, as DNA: TGTGCCAGCAGAAGGGGGGCAGGGACAGCCGCCTCCGAGCAGTACTTC.

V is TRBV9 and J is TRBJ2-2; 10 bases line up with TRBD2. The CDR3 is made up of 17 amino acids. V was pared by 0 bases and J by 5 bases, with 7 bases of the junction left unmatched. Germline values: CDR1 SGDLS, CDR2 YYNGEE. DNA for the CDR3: TGTGCCAGCAGCGTAGGGGCTAGCGGGGGAGGTACCGGGGAGCTGTTTTTT. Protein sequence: CASSVGASGGGTGELFF.

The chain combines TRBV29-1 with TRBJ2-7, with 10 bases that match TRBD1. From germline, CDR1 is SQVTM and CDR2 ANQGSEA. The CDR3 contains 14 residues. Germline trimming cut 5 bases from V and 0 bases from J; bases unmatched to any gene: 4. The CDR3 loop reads CSVSGQGHSYEQYF. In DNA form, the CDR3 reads TGCAGCGTTTCGGGACAGGGGCACTCCTACGAGCAGTACTTC.

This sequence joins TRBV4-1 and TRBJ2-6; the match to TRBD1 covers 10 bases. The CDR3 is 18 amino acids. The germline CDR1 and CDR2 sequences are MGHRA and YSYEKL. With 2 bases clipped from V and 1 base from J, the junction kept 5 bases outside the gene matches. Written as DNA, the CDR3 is TGCGCCAGCAGCCAATCCGACAGGGGGCCATCTGGGGCCAACGTCCTGACTTTC. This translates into CASSQSDRGPSGANVLTF.

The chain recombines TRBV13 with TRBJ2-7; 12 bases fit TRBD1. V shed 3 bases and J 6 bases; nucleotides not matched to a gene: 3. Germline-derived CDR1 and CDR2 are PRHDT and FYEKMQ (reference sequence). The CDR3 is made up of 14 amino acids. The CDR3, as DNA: TGTGCCAGCAGCTTGGGGACAGGGGGCTCCGAGCAGTACTTC. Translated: CASSLGTGGSEQYF.

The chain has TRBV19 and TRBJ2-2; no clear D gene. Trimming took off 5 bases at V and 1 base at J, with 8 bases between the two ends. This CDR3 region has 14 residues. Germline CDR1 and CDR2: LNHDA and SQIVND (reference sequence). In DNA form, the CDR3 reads TGTGCCAGTAGTCGTCCGGGGAACACCGGGGAGCTGTTTTTT. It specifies CASSRPGNTGELFF.

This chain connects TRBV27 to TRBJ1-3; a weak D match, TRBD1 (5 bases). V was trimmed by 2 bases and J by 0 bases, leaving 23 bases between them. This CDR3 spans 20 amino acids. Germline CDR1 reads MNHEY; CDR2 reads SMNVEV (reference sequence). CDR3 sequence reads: CASSLPGGEFVFSSGNTIYF. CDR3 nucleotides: TGTGCCAGCAGTTTACCGGGGGGTGAGTTTGTATTTAGCTCTGGAAACACCATATATTTT.